The text below deals with one TCR beta chain. The authors' processing: The assay estimated nucleated cells by amplifying reference gene primers. TCRdb keeps only in-frame clones here, not all; method: immunoSEQ multiplex PCR. V and J calls and clone size are copied from that table; D and trimming were computed from the DNA. Among about 390,000 clones listed, roughly 86% were seen once. These data belong to a study of blood T cell repertoires in COVID-19. With V trimmed by 3 bases and J by 2 bases, 11 bases remained unmatched. Germline V gene data show CDR1 as LGHDT and CDR2 as YNNKEL (reference sequence). The length of the CDR3 is 18 residues.

The V call is TRBV3-1 (or the pseudogene TRBV3-2), the J call TRBJ2-3; 10 bases are shared with TRBD2. The source of this sequence is an older woman with COVID-19, enrolled during active disease. The specimen was peripheral blood. The CDR3 nucleotides read TGTGCCAGCAGCCAGGGTCCCCCCACTAGCGGGGCCACAGATACGCAGTATTTT. Translation: CASSQGPPTSGATDTQYF.